What follows describes a single T cell receptor (beta chain). Preparation of the TCRbeta library was carried out with unique molecular identifiers. One entry per CDR3 protein, called by TCRdb with MiXCR from the PCR reads. Here the sample spans around 230,000 distinct CDR3 sequences, approximately 17% being singletons. Looked up from germline, CDR1 is MGHDK and CDR2 is SYGVNS. V was cut by 4 bases and J by 8 bases, with 6 bases left in between. The CDR3 consists of 11 residues. The data were taken from a study of T-cell reconstitution after alpha-beta-depleted transplantation in children. The TCR sequence derives from a male patient aged 2 to 9 who had a stem cell transplant for acute lymphoblastic leukemia, so the T cells may come from the graft donor. The sequenced sample was PBMCs, mostly from graft donor cells, obtained 360 days after TCRalphabeta/CD19-depleted stem cell transplant. The rearrangement links TRBV25-1 to TRBJ2-1; the D is unclear. The CDR3 protein is CASSGGYEQFF. CDR3 DNA: TGTGCCAGCAGTGGTGGGTATGAGCAGTTCTTC. The full variable domain, rest sourced from reference TRBV25-1 and TRBJ2-1, is EADIYQTPRYLVIGTGKKITLECSQTMGHDKMYWYQQDPGMELHLIHYSYGVNSTEKGDLSSESTVSRIRTEHFPLTLESARPSHTSQYLCASSGGYEQFFGPGTRLTVL.